This TCR beta chain was profiled in a study of T cell changes during pregnancy in multiple sclerosis. This table comes from immunoSEQ multiplex PCR, and its TCRdb copy is limited to in-frame clones, with some not included. The sample shows around 50,000 clones, around 92% of them seen only once. CDR1 and CDR2 from the germline V gene are LGHNA and YNFKEQ. The CDR3 extends over 15 amino acids. V shed 4 bases and J 8 bases; nucleotides not matched to a gene: 9. V usage is TRBV4-2 and J usage is TRBJ2-1; 9 positions agree with TRBD2. This TCR came from a female donor with multiple sclerosis, enrolled in a pregnancy study. The sample here was CD8+ T cells from peripheral blood mononuclear cells, taken in the first trimester of pregnancy. CDR3 amino acids: CASSPGLAGRHEQFF. The CDR3 DNA follows: TGTGCCAGCAGCCCCGGGCTAGCGGGGAGGCATGAGCAGTTCTTC.